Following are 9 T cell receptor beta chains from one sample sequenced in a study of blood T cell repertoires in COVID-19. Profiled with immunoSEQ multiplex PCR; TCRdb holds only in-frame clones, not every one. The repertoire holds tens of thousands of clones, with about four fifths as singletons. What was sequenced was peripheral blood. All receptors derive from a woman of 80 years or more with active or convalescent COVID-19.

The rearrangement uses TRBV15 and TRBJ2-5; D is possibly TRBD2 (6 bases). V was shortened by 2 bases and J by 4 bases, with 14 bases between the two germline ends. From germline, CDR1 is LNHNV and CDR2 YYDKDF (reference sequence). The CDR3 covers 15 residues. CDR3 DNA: TGTGCCACCAGCAGATCTCGTAGCGGCATAGAGACCCAGTACTTC. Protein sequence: CATSRSRSGIETQYF.

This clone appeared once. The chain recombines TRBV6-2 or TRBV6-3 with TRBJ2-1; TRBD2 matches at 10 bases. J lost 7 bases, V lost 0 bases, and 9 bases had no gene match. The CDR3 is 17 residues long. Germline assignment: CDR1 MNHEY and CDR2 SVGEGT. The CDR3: CASSYSNSAGGQNEQFF. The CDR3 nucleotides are TGTGCCAGCAGTTACTCGAATTCAGCGGGGGGGCAGAATGAGCAGTTCTTC.

The DNA for the CDR3 is TGTGCCAGCAGCTCAAGGGGGCGCGGATCGGGCTATGGCTACACCTTC. Its translation is CASSSRGRGSGYGYTF. The rearrangement joins TRBV7-9 to TRBJ1-2, with 7 bases lining up with TRBD1. V lost 4 bases to trimming and J lost 4 bases; unmatched junction nucleotides: 12. CDR3 length equals 16 residues. In germline, CDR1 is SEHNR, CDR2 FQNEAQ (reference sequence).

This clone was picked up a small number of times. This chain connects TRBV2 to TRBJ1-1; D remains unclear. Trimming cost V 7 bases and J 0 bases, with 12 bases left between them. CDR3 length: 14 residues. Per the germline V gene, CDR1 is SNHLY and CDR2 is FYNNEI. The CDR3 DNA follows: TGTGCCAGCACTCAGGCAAGGATGAACACTGAAGCTTTCTTT. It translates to CASTQARMNTEAFF.

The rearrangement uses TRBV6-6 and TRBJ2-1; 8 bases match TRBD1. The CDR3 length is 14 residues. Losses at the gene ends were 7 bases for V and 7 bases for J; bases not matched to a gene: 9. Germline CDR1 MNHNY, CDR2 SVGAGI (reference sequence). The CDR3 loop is CASTQGAGRNEQFF. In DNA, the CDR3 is TGTGCCAGCACTCAGGGGGCAGGCCGGAATGAGCAGTTCTTC.

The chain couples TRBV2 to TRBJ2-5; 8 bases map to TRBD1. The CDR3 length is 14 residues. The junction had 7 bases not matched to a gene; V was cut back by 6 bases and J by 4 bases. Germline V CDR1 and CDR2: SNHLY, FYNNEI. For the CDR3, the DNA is TGTGCCAGCAGCCAGGACAGGGTACGAGAGACCCAGTACTTC. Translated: CASSQDRVRETQYF.

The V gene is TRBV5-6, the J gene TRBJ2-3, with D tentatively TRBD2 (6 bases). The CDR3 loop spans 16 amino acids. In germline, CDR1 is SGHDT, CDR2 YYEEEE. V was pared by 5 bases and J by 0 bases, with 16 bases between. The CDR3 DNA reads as TGTGCCAGCAGGGAGGGACTTCCCCTTAGCACAGATACGCAGTATTTT. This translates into CASREGLPLSTDTQYF. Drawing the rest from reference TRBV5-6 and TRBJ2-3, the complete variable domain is DAGVTQSPTHLIKTRGQQVTLRCSPKSGHDTVSWYQQALGQGPQFIFQYYEEEERQRGNFPDRFSGHQFPNYSSELNVNALLLGDSALYLCASREGLPLSTDTQYFGPGTRLTVL.

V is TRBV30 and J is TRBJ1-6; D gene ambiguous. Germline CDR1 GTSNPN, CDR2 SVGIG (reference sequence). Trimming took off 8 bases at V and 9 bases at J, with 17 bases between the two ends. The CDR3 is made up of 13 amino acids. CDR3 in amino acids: CARGFGIGSPLHF. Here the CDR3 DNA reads TGTGCCCGGGGTTTCGGGATCGGTTCACCCCTCCACTTT.

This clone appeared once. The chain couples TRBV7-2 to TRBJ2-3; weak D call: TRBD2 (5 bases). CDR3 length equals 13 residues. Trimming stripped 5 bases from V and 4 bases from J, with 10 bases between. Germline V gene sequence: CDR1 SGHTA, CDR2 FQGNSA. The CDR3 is CASSLSGADTQYF. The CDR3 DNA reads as TGTGCCAGCAGCCTCTCCGGGGCAGATACGCAGTATTTT.